This T cell receptor beta chain is drawn from a study of vaccination effects on CD4 cells after COVID-19. Profiled with immunoSEQ multiplex PCR; TCRdb holds only in-frame clones, not every one. The profile shows roughly 71,000 clones, approximately 76% of them singletons. Expansion of antigen-specific CD4+ T cells with viral peptide pools was carried out by the ViraFEST assay before sequencing. On approximately day 9 of culture, CD4+ T cells were separated out. The participants, recipients of two vaccine doses, got either BNT162b2 or mRNA-1273. Study-level points and caveats: After vaccination of healthy people, only 1 of 255 vaccine-induced clones cross-reacted with common cold coronaviruses.

Trimming took 9 bases from V and 2 from J, leaving 9 bases between them. The CDR3 has 12 residues. Germline V gene lookup returns CDR1 KGHDR and CDR2 SFDVKD. A remark on this clone: Its antigen is currently unknown.

This receptor was obtained from a human donor who received a COVID-19 vaccine. The sample consisted of CD4+ T cells from PBMCs cultured with HCoV-OC43 spike peptides, taken after COVID-19 vaccination. Subset defined: HCoV-OC43 spike overlapping peptide pool stimulation. This chain connects TRBV24-1 to TRBJ1-2; TRBD1 is a possible D gene (5 bases). As DNA, the CDR3 is TGTGCCACCGAAGACAGAAACTATGGCTACACCTTC. Amino acids: CATEDRNYGYTF.